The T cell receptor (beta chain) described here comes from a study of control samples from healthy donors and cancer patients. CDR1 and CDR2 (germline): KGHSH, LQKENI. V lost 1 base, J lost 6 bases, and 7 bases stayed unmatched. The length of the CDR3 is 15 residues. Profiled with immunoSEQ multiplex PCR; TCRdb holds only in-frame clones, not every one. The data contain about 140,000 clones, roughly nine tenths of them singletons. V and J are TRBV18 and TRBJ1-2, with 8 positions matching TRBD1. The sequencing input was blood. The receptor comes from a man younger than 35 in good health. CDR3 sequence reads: CASSPRLEDRDGYTF. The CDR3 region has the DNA TGTGCCAGCTCACCACGGCTTGAGGACAGGGATGGCTACACCTTC. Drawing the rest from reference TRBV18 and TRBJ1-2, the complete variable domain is NAGVMQNPRHLVRRRGQEARLRCSPMKGHSHVYWYRQLPEEGLKFMVYLQKENIIDESGMPKERFSAEFPKEGPSILRIQQVVRGDSAAYFCASSPRLEDRDGYTFGSGTRLTVV.